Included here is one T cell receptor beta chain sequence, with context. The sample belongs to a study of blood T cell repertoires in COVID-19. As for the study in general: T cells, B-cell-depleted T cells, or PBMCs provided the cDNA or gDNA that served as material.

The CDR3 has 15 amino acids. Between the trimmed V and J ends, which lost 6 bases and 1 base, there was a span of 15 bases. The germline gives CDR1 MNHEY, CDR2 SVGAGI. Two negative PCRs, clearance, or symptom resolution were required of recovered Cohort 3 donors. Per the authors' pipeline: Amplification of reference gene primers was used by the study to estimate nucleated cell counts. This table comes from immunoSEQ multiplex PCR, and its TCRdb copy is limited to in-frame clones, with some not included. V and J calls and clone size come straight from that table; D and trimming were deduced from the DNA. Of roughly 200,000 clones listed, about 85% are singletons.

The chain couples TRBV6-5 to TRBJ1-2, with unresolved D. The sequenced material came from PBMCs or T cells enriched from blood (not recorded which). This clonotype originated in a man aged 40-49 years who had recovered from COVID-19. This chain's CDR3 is CASSHSAGLNYGYTF. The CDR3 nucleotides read TGTGCCAGCAGCCACTCCGCAGGTCTTAACTATGGCTACACCTTC.